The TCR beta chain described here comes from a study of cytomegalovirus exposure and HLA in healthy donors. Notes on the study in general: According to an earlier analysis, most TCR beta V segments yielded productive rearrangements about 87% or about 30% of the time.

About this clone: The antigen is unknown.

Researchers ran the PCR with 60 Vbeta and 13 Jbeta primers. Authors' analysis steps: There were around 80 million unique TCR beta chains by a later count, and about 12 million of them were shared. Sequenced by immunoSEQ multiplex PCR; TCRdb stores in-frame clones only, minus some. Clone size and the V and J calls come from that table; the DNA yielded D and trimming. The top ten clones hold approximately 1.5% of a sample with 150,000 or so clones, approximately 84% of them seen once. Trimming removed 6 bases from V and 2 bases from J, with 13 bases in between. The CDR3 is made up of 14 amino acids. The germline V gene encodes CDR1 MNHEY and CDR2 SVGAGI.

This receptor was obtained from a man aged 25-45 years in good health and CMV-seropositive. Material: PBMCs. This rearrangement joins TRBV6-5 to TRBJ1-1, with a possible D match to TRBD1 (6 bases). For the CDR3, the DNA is TGTGCCAGCAGGGACAGAGGAACTAACACTGAAGCTTTCTTT. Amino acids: CASRDRGTNTEAFF.